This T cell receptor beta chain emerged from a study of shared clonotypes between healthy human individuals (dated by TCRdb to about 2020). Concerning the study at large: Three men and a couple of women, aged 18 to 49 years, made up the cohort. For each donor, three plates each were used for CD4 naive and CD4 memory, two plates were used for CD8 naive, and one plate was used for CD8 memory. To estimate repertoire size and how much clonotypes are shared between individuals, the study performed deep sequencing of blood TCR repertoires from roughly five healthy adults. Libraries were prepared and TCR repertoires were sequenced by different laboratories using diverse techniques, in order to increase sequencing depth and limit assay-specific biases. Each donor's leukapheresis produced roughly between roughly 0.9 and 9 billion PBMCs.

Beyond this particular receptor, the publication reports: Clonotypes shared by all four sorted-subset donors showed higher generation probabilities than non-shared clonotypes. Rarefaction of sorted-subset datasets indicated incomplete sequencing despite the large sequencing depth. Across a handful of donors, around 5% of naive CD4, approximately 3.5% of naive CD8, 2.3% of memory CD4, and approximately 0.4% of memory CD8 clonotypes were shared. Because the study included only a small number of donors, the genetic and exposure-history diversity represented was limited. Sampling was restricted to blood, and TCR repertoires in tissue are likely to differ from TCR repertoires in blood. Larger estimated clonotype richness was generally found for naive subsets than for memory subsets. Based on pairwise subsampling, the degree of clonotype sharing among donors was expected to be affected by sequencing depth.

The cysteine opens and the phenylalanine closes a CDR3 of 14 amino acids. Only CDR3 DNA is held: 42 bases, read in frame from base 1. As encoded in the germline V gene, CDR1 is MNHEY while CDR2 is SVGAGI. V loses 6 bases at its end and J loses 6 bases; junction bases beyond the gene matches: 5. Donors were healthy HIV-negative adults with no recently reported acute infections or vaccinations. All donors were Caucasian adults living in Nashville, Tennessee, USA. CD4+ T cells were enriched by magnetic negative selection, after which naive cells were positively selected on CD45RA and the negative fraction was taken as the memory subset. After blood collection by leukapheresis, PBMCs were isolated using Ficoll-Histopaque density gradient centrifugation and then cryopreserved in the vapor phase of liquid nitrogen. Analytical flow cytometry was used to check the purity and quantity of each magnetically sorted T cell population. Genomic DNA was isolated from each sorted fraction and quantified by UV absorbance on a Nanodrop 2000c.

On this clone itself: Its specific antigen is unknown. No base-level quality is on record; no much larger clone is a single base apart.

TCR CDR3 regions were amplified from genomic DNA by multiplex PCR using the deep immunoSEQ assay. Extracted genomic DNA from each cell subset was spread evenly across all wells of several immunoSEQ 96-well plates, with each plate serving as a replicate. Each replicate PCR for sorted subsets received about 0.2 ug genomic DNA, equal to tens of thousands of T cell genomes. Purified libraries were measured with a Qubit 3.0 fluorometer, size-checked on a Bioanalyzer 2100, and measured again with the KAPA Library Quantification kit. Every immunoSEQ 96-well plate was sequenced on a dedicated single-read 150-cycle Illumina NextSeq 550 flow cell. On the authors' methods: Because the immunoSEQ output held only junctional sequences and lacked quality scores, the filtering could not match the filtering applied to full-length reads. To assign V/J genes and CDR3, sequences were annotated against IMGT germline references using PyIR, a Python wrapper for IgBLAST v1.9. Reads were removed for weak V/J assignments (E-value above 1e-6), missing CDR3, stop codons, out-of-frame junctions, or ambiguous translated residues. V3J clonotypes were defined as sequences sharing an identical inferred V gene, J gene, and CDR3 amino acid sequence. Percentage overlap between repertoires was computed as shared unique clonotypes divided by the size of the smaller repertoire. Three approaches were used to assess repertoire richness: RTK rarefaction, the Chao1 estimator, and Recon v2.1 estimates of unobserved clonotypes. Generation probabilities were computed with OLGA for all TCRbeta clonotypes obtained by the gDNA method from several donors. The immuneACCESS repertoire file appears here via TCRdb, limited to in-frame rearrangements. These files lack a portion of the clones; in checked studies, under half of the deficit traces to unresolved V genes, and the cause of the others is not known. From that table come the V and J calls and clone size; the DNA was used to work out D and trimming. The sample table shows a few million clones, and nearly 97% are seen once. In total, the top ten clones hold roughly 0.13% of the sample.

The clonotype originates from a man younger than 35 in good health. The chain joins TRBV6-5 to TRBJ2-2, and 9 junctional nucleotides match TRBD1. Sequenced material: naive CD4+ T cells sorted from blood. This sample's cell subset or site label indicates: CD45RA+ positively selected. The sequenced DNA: TGTGCCAGCAGAGGGGACAGGGTGGCCGGGGAGCTGTTTTTT. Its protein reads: CASRGDRVAGELFF.